The entry below describes one T cell receptor (beta chain). The record originates from a study of blood T cell repertoires in COVID-19. The overall study: Samples representing acute and convalescent COVID-19 were sourced from the United States, Italy and Spain. Sample material is recorded as cDNA or gDNA derived from T cells, B-cell-depleted T cells, or PBMCs.

In the original analysis: Cell counts per sample came from amplifying reference gene primers. Produced via immunoSEQ multiplex PCR; TCRdb's table is partial and in-frame only. That table supplies the V and J calls and clone size; D and trimming were determined from the DNA. Of 160,000 or so clones listed, around 84% are singletons. The TCR was taken from a woman of 80 years or more with acute or convalescent COVID-19. The sequenced material came from peripheral blood.

As DNA, the CDR3 is TGCGCCAGCAGTGAGGAACTGGGAGCGGGGGCCAACGTCCTGACTTTC. This encodes CASSEELGAGANVLTF. The rearrangement links TRBV10-1 to TRBJ2-6; D is possibly TRBD2 (5 bases). The CDR3 extends over 16 amino acids. Germline CDR1 WNHNN, CDR2 SYGVQD (reference sequence). V was trimmed by 2 bases and J by 4 bases, leaving 12 bases between them.